This TCR beta chain was recovered during a study of long-term antiretroviral therapy in people with HIV. The study's findings and limits: CDR3 length ranges were narrower in HIV repertoires than in controls. Dominance of pre-ART expanded clones persisted, fluctuating and often declining after ART.

Researchers report immunoSEQ v3.0 was run at survey level. Profiling relied on immunoSEQ multiplex PCR, and the TCRdb table lists in-frame clones only, not all of them. The table lists approximately 19,000 clones, approximately 85% of them singletons. Concerning this clone: Its antigen remains unidentified.

Per germline, CDR1 SGHDT and CDR2 YYEEEE. The germline V and J ends were trimmed by 2 bases and 5 bases, with 8 bases remaining between them. This CDR3 is 13 amino acids long. The source was unsorted PBMCs, collected at the start of antiretroviral therapy, before treatment. V is TRBV5-6 and J is TRBJ2-1; unclear D gene. This clonotype originated in a man aged 18 to 35 with HIV. CDR3 sequence reads: CASSFWMNNEQFF. As DNA, the CDR3 is TGTGCCAGCAGCTTCTGGATGAACAATGAGCAGTTCTTC.